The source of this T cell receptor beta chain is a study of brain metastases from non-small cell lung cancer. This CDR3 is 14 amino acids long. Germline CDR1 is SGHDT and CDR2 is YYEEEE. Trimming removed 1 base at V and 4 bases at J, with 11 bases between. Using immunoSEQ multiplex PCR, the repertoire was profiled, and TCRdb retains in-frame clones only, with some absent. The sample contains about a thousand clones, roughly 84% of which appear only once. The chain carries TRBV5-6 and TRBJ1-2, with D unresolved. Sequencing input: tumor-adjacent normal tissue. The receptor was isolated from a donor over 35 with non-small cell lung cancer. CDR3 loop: CASSLWESVYGYTF. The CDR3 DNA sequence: TGTGCCAGCAGCTTGTGGGAAAGTGTCTATGGCTACACCTTC.